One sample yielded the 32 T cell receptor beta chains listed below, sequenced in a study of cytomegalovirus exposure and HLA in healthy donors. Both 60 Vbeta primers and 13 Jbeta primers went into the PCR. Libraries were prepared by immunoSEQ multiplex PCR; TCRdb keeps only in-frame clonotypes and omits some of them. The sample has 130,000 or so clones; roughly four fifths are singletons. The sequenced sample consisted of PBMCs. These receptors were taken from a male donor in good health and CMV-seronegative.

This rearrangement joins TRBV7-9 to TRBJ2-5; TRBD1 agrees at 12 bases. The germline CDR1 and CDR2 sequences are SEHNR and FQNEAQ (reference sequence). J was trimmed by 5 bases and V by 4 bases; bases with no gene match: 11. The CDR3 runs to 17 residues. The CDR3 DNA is TGTGCCAGCAGCTCCTCTACCGGGACAGGGGGCAAGGAGACCCAGTACTTC. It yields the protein CASSSSTGTGGKETQYF. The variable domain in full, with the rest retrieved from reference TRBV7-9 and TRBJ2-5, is DTGVSQNPRHKITKRGQNVTFRCDPISEHNRLYWYRQTLGQGPEFLTYFQNEAQLEKSRLLSDRFSAERPKGSFSTLEIQRTEQGDSAMYLCASSSSTGTGGKETQYFGPGTRLLVL.

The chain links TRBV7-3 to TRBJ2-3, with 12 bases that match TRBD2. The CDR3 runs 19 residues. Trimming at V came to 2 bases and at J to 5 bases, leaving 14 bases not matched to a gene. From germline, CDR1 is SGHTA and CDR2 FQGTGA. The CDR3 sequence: CASSLSGLSSGGAGDTQYF. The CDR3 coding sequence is TGTGCCAGCAGCTTATCCGGGTTATCTAGCGGGGGGGCTGGAGATACGCAGTATTTT.

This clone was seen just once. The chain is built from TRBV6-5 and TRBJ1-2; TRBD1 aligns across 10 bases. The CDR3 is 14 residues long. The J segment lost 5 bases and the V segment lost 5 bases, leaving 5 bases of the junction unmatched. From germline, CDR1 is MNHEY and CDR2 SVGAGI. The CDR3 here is CASSPTGGWYGYTF. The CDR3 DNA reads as TGTGCCAGCAGTCCGACAGGGGGCTGGTATGGCTACACCTTC.

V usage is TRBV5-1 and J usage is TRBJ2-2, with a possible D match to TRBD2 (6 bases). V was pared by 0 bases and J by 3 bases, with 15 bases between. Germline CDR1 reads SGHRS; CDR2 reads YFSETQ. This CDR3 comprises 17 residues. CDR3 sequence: CASSLDRDLSYTGELFF. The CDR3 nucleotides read TGCGCCAGCAGCTTGGACCGGGACTTGAGCTACACCGGGGAGCTGTTTTTT. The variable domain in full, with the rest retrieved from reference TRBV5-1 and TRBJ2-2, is KAGVTQTPRYLIKTRGQQVTLSCSPISGHRSVSWYQQTPGQGLQFLFEYFSETQRNKGNFPGRFSGRQFSNSRSEMNVSTLELGDSALYLCASSLDRDLSYTGELFFGEGSRLTVL.

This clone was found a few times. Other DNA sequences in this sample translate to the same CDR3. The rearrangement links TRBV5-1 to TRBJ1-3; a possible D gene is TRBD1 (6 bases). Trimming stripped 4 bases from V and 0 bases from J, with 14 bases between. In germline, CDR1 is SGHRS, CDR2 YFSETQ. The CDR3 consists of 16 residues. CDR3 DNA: TGCGCCAGCAGCCCTGGACAGATGAGCTCTGGAAACACCATATATTTT. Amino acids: CASSPGQMSSGNTIYF.

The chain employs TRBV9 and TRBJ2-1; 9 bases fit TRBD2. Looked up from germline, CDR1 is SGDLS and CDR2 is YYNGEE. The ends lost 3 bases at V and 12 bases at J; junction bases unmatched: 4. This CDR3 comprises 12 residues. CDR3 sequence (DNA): TGTGCCAGCAGCGGGGGACTAGCTGCGCAGTTCTTC. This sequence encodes CASSGGLAAQFF.

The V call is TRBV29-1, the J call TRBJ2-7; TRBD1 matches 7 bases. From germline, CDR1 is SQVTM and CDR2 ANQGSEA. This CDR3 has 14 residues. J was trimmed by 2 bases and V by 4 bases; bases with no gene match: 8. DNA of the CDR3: TGCAGCGTTGGTAACAGGGGTATAACCTACGAGCAGTACTTC. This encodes CSVGNRGITYEQYF.

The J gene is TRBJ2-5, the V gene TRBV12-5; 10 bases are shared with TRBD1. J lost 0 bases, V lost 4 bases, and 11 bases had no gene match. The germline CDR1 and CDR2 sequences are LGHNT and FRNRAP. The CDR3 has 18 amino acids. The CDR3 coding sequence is TGTGCTAGTGGTTACCTACTGACAGGGGGCGATGACCAAGAGACCCAGTACTTC. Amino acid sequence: CASGYLLTGGDDQETQYF. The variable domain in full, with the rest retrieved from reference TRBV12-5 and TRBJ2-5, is DARVTQTPRHKVTEMGQEVTMRCQPILGHNTVFWYRQTMMQGLELLAYFRNRAPLDDSGMPKDRFSAEMPDATLATLKIQPSEPRDSAVYFCASGYLLTGGDDQETQYFGPGTRLLVL.

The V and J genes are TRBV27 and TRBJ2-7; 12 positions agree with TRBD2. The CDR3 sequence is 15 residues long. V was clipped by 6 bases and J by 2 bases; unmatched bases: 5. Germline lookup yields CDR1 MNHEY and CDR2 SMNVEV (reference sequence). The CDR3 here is CASSLGLAGTYEQYF. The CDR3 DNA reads TGTGCCAGCAGCCTCGGACTAGCGGGGACCTACGAGCAGTACTTC.

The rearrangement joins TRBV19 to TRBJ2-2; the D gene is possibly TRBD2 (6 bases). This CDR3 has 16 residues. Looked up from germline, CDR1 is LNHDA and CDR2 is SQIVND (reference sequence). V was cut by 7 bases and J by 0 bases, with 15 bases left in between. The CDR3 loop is CASTGGYRTNTGELFF. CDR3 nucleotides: TGTGCCAGTACCGGGGGTTACAGGACGAACACCGGGGAGCTGTTTTTT.

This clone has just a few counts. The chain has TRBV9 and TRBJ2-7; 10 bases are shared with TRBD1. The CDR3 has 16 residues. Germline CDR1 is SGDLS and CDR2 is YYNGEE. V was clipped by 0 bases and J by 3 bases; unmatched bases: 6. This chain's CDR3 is CASSVGGTGELYEQYF. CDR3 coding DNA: TGTGCCAGCAGCGTAGGAGGGACAGGGGAGCTCTACGAGCAGTACTTC.

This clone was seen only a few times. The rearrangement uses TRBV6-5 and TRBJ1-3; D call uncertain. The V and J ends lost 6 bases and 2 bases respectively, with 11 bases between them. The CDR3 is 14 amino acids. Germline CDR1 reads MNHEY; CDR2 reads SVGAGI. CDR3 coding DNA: TGTGCCAGCAGGCTACTAGCACCTGGAAACACCATATATTTT. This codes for CASRLLAPGNTIYF.

The CDR3 region is CASSGGPAHGNTEAFF. CDR3 coding DNA: TGTGCCAGCAGCGGGGGGCCAGCTCATGGAAACACTGAAGCTTTCTTT. The chain is built from TRBV28 and TRBJ1-1, with TRBD1 as a possible D gene (6 bases). V was pared by 6 bases and J by 2 bases, with 19 bases between. Germline V gene data show CDR1 as MDHEN and CDR2 as SYDVKM. This CDR3 contains 16 residues.

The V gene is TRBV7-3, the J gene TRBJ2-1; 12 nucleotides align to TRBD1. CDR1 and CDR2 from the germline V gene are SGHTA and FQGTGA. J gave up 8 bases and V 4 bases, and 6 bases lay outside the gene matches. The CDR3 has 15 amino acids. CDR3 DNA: TGTGCCAGCAGCTCGGGACAGGGGGCGCAGTATGAGCAGTTCTTC. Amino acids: CASSSGQGAQYEQFF.

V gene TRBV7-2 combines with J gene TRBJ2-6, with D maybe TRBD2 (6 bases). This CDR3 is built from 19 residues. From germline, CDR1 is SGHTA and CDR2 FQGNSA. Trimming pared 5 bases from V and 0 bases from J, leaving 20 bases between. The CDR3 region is CASSTVRGTGLSGANVLTF. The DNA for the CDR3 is TGTGCCAGCAGCACAGTACGAGGGACGGGACTCTCTGGGGCCAACGTCCTGACTTTC.

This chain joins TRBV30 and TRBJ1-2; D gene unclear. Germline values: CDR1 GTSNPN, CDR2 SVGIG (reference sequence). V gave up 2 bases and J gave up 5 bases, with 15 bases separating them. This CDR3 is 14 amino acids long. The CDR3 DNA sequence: TGTGCCTGGAGTCCAAATGCCCGGGAGTATGGCTACACCTTC. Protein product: CAWSPNAREYGYTF.

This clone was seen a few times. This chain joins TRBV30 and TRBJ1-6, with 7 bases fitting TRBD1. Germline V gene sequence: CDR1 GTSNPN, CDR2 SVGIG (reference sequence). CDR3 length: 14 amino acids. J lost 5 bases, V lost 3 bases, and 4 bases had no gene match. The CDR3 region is CAWSRTGNNSPLHF. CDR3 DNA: TGTGCCTGGAGCAGGACAGGAAATAATTCACCCCTCCACTTT.

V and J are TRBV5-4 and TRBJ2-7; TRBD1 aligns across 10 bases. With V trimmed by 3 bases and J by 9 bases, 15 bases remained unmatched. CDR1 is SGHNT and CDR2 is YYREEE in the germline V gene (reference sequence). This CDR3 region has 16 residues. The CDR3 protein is CASSSMRDRGQRGQYF. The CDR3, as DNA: TGTGCCAGCAGCTCAATGCGGGACAGGGGTCAAAGGGGGCAGTACTTC.

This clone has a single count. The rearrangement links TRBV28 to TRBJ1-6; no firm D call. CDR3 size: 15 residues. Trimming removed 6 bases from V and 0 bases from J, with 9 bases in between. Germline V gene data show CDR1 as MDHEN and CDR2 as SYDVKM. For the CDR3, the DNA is TGTGCCAGCAGCGAAGATAGCTCCTATAATTCACCCCTCCACTTT. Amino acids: CASSEDSSYNSPLHF.

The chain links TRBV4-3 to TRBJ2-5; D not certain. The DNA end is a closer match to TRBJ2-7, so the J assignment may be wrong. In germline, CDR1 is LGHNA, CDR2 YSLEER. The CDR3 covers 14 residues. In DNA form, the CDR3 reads TGCGCCAGCAGCCAAGAAAGAGGCTTCTACGAGCAGTACTTC. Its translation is CASSQERGFYEQYF.

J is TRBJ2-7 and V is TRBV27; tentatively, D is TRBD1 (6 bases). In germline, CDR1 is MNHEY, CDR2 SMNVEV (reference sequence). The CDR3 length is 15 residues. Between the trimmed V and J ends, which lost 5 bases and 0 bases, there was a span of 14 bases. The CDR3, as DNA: TGTGCCAGCAGTGATACAGGGATCCTCTCCTACGAGCAGTACTTC. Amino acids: CASSDTGILSYEQYF.

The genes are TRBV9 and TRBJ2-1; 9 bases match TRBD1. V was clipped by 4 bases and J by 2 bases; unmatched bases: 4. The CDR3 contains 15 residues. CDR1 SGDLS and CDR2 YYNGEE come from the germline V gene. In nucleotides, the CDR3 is TGTGCCAGCAGCAGACAGGGGGGTCCCTACAATGAGCAGTTCTTC. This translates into CASSRQGGPYNEQFF.

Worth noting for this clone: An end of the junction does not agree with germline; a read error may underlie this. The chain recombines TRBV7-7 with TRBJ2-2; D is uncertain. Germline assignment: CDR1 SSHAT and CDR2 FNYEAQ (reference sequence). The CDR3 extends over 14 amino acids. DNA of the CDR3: TGTGCTAGCAGCTTAGTGCGTCACACCGGGGAGCTGTTTTTT. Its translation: CASSLVRHTGELFF.

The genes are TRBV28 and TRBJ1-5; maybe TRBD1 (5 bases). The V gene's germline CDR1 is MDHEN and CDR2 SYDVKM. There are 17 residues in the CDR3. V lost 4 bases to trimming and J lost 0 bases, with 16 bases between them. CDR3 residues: CASSSPGFWYSNQPQHF. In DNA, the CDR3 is TGTGCCAGCAGTTCCCCAGGGTTTTGGTATAGCAATCAGCCCCAGCATTTT.

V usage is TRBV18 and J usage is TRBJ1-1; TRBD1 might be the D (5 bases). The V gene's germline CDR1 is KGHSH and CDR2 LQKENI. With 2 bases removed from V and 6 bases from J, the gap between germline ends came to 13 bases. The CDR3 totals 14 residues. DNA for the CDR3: TGTGCCAGCTCACCATCGCGGGGGGGGGCTGAAGCTTTCTTT. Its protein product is CASSPSRGGAEAFF.

CDR3 nucleotides: TGTGCCAGCAGTCGACCGGGACTAGTGCCCTACAATGAGCAGTTCTTC. Protein sequence: CASSRPGLVPYNEQFF. The chain is built from TRBV28 and TRBJ2-1, with 8 bases matching TRBD2. Germline loops: CDR1 MDHEN, CDR2 SYDVKM. V lost 5 bases, J lost 2 bases, and 8 bases stayed unmatched. This CDR3 has 16 residues. The full variable domain, rest sourced from reference TRBV28 and TRBJ2-1, is DVKVTQSSRYLVKRTGEKVFLECVQDMDHENMFWYRQDPGLGLRLIYFSYDVKMKEKGDIPEGYSVSREKKERFSLILESASTNQTSMYLCASSRPGLVPYNEQFFGPGTRLTVL.

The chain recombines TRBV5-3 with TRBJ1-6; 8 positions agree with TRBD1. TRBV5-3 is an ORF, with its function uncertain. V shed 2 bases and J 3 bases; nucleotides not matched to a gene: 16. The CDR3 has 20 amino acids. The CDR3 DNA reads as TGTGCCAGAAGCTTTTTCCGGACAGGGTATTTTATTAACTATAATTCACCCCTCCACTTT. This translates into CARSFFRTGYFINYNSPLHF.

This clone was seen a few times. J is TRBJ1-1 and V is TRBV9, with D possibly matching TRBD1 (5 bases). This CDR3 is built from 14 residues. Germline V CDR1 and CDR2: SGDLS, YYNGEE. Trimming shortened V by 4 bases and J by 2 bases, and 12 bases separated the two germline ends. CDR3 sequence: CASSLTGQNTEAFF. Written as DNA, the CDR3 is TGTGCCAGCAGCCTAACCGGACAAAACACTGAAGCTTTCTTT.

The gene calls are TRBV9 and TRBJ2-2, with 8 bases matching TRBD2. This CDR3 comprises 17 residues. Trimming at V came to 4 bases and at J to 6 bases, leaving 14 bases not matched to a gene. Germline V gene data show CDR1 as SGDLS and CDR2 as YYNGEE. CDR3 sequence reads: CASSPVHRGGRAGELFF. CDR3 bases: TGTGCCAGCAGCCCAGTTCACCGGGGGGGCAGAGCCGGGGAGCTGTTTTTT.

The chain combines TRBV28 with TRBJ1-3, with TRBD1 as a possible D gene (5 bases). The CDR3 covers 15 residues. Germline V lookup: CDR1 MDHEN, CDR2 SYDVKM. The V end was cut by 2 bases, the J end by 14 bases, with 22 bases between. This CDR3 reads CASSLDFRDSGSVYF. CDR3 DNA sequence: TGTGCCAGCAGTTTAGATTTTCGGGACTCCGGAAGTGTATATTTT.

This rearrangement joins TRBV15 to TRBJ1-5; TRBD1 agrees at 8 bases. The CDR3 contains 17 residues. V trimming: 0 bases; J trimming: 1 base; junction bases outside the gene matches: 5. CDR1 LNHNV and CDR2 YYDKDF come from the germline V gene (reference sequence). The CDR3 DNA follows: TGTGCCACCAGCAGAGAGTTCACAGGGGGAAGCAATCAGCCCCAGCATTTT. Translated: CATSREFTGGSNQPQHF.

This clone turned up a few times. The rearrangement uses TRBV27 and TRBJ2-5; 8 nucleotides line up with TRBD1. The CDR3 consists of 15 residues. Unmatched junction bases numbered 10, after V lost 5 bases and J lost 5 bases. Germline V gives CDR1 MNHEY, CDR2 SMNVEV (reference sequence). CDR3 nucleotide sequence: TGTGCCAGCAGTCTCCGGACAGGGTTGGTTGAGACCCAGTACTTC. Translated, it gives CASSLRTGLVETQYF.